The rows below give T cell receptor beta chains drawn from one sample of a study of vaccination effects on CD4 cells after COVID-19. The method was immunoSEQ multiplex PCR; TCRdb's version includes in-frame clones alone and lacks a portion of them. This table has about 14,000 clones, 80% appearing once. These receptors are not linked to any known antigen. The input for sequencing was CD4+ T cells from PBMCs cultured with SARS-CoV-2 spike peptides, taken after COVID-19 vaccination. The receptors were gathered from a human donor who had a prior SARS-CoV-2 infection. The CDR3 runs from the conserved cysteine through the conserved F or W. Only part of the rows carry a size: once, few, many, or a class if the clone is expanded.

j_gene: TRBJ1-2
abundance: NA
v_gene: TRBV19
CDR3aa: CASSISHGSYGYTF

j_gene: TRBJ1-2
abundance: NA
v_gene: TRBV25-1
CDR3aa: CASSESDRGWLSYTF

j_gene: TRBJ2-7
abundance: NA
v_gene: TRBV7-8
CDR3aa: CASTRQSWGQAVYEQYF

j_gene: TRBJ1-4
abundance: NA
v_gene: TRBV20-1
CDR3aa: CSASKPGEKLFF

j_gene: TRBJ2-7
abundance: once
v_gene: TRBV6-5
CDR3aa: CASRGFSYEQYF

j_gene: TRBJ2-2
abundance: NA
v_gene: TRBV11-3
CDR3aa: CASSLSSEVGGELFF

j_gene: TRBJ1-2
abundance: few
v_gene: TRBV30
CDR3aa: CAWSVYRGYGYTF

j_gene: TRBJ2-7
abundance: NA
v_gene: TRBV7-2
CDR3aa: CASSSYYEQYF

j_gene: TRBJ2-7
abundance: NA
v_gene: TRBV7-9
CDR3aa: CASSFIRGEQYF

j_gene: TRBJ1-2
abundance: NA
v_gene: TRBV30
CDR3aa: CAWSKLYGTERKYGYTF